This TCR beta chain was sequenced in a study of blood T cell repertoires in COVID-19. Clones were read by immunoSEQ multiplex PCR, and TCRdb kept only the in-frame ones, dropping some. Among some 110,000 clones listed, around nine tenths were seen once. V was cut by 1 base and J by 6 bases, with 9 bases left in between. CDR1 and CDR2 (germline): SEHNR, FQNEAQ (reference sequence). This CDR3 has 13 amino acids. This receptor was taken from a human donor in a cohort sampled during active COVID-19. This chain links TRBV7-9 with TRBJ1-1; D is uncertain. The sample comprised peripheral blood. The CDR3 sequence: CASSLGTSPEAFF. For the CDR3, the DNA is TGTGCCAGCAGCTTAGGGACTAGTCCTGAAGCTTTCTTT.